The 27 T cell receptor beta chains below come from one sample, sequenced in a study of T cell changes during pregnancy in multiple sclerosis (dated by TCRdb to the late 2010s). The library relied on the immunoSEQ multiplex PCR assay. The source is immuneACCESS, and TCRdb retained only in-frame sequences with V and J called. Part of the clones is not carried over; for the studies checked, unresolved V genes explain less than half of this, and the remainder is unexplained. The sample contains 70,000 to 95,000 clones, approximately 92% of them found a single time. The ten top clones hold around 4% of the sample. The sequencing here drew on peripheral blood, taken in the first trimester of pregnancy. These receptors were collected from a female donor with multiple sclerosis, enrolled in a pregnancy study.

The chain links TRBV2 to TRBJ1-1; TRBD1 aligns across 7 bases. Trimming at V came to 4 bases and at J to 3 bases, leaving 5 bases not matched to a gene. The CDR3 consists of 14 residues. Germline V gives CDR1 SNHLY, CDR2 FYNNEI. The CDR3 nucleotides read TGTGCCAGCAGTGGATTCACAGGGGACACTGAAGCTTTCTTT. Translation gives CASSGFTGDTEAFF.

The chain couples TRBV21-1 to TRBJ2-1; the tabulated D call, TRBD1, remains unverified against the DNA. TRBV21-1 is a known pseudogene. CDR3 length: 17 residues. The CDR3 nucleotides read TGTGCCAGCAGCAAAGACCTGGACAGGGTCACCTACAATGAGCAGTTCTTC. Translated: CASSKDLDRVTYNEQFF.

The chain employs TRBV7-9 and TRBJ1-2; a weak D match, TRBD1 (5 bases). Germline V gene data show CDR1 as SEHNR and CDR2 as FQNEAQ (reference sequence). The germline V and J ends were trimmed by 5 bases and 8 bases, with 21 bases remaining between them. This CDR3 comprises 15 residues. CDR3 sequence: CASSPPLKDIRGYTF. CDR3 DNA: TGTGCCAGCAGCCCGCCACTCAAGGACATCCGGGGCTACACCTTC. Full variable domain (missing parts from reference TRBV7-9 and TRBJ1-2): DTGVSQNPRHKITKRGQNVTFRCDPISEHNRLYWYRQTLGQGPEFLTYFQNEAQLEKSRLLSDRFSAERPKGSFSTLEIQRTEQGDSAMYLCASSPPLKDIRGYTFGSGTRLTVV.

The chain carries TRBV29-1 and TRBJ2-1, with 11 bases aligning to TRBD2. Germline CDR1 is SQVTM and CDR2 is ANQGSEA. V dropped 4 bases and J dropped 0; count of bases not matched to a gene: 5. The CDR3 length is 16 residues. The DNA of the CDR3 is TGCAGCGTTGCAGAGACTAGCGGGGTCTCCTACAATGAGCAGTTCTTC. Protein sequence: CSVAETSGVSYNEQFF.

The chain recombines TRBV10-3 with TRBJ1-1; tentative D call: TRBD1 (6 bases). Germline-derived CDR1 and CDR2 are ENHRY and SYGVKD. V was shortened by 4 bases and J by 3 bases, with 6 bases between the two germline ends. The CDR3 is 12 residues long. CDR3 protein: CAISAGDTEAFF. The DNA of the CDR3 is TGTGCCATCAGTGCAGGGGACACTGAAGCTTTCTTT.

V gene TRBV5-1 combines with J gene TRBJ1-6; D is uncertain. Deletions cut 3 bases from V and 8 bases from J, with 15 bases between. The germline CDR1 and CDR2 sequences are SGHRS and YFSETQ. CDR3 length equals 15 residues. CDR3: CASSSAGESYSPLHF. DNA for the CDR3: TGCGCCAGCAGCTCAGCCGGGGAATCCTATTCACCCCTCCACTTT.

The V gene is TRBV6-1, the J gene TRBJ2-7; 8 positions match TRBD2. The V segment lost 4 bases and the J segment 2 bases; nucleotides outside the gene matches: 4. Germline lookup yields CDR1 MNHNS and CDR2 SASEGT. The CDR3 spans 14 residues. Written as DNA, the CDR3 is TGTGCCAGCAGTGGCGGGGGGATTACCTACGAGCAGTACTTC. This gives the protein CASSGGGITYEQYF.

The V call is TRBV2, the J call TRBJ1-2, with no clear D. V lost 2 bases and J lost 8, with 12 bases in between. CDR3 length equals 13 residues. Germline CDR1 reads SNHLY; CDR2 reads FYNNEI. This CDR3 reads CASSESGYGGYTF. In DNA form, the CDR3 reads TGTGCCAGCAGTGAATCGGGGTACGGAGGCTACACCTTC.

The chain is built from TRBV30 and TRBJ2-7; the match to TRBD1 covers 7 bases. The junction had 4 bases not matched to a gene; V was cut back by 5 bases and J by 3 bases. This CDR3 is built from 12 residues. Germline CDR1 and CDR2: GTSNPN and SVGIG (reference sequence). This chain's CDR3 is CAWAAGGYEQYF. The CDR3 DNA sequence: TGTGCCTGGGCGGCAGGGGGCTACGAGCAGTACTTC.

V usage is TRBV2 and J usage is TRBJ1-2, with TRBD1 matching 8 bases. CDR1 and CDR2 (germline): SNHLY, FYNNEI. V gave up 6 bases and J gave up 2 bases; unmatched junction bases: 2. The CDR3 is made up of 13 amino acids. This CDR3 reads CASRDRENYGYTF. For the CDR3, the DNA is TGTGCCAGCAGGGACAGGGAGAACTATGGCTACACCTTC.

The V call is TRBV11-3, the J call TRBJ2-5; unclear D gene. The length of the CDR3 is 13 residues. Trimming pared 1 base from V and 2 bases from J, leaving 5 bases between. CDR1 and CDR2 (germline): SGHNT, YENEEA. This CDR3 reads CASSLGQQETQYF. The CDR3 bases are TGTGCCAGCAGCTTAGGGCAGCAAGAGACCCAGTACTTC.

The rearrangement links TRBV2 to TRBJ1-1; D might be TRBD1 (6 bases). CDR1 is SNHLY and CDR2 is FYNNEI in the germline V gene. The CDR3 loop spans 14 amino acids. V lost 6 bases, J lost 0 bases, and 11 bases lay in between. The CDR3 bases are TGTGCCAGCAGGAAAACAGGGATGAACACTGAAGCTTTCTTT. As protein: CASRKTGMNTEAFF.

V is TRBV5-1 and J is TRBJ2-2; 9 nucleotides agree with TRBD2. Germline V gives CDR1 SGHRS, CDR2 YFSETQ. Trimming took 3 bases from V and 5 from J; bases not matched to a gene: 5. The length of the CDR3 is 15 residues. This CDR3 reads CASSWSSGGTGELFF. The CDR3 nucleotides read TGCGCCAGCAGCTGGAGTAGCGGGGGAACCGGGGAGCTGTTTTTT.

This clone was counted a single time. This sequence joins TRBV6-5 and TRBJ1-1; tentative D call: TRBD1 (5 bases). CDR1 is MNHEY, CDR2 SVGAGI, per germline. The V end was cut by 2 bases, the J end by 0 bases, with 13 bases between. The CDR3 extends over 16 amino acids. The CDR3 DNA reads as TGTGCCAGCAGTTACGAGAGGGGAGGCCTGAACACTGAAGCTTTCTTT. Protein sequence: CASSYERGGLNTEAFF.

The CDR3 coding sequence is TGTGCCAGCAGCGCGGGACAGGGGCCCTACAATGAGCAGTTCTTC. This sequence encodes CASSAGQGPYNEQFF. This chain links TRBV9 with TRBJ2-1; TRBD1 agrees at 10 bases. CDR3 length: 15 residues. Germline CDR1 SGDLS, CDR2 YYNGEE. V lost 3 bases to trimming and J lost 2 bases; unmatched junction nucleotides: 2.

The V gene is TRBV29-1, the J gene TRBJ2-1; 8 bases line up with TRBD1. The germline CDR1 and CDR2 sequences are SQVTM and ANQGSEA. Trimming removed 7 bases from V and 6 bases from J; junction bases left unmatched: 8. The CDR3 length is 13 residues. This chain's CDR3 is CSARQGNGNEQFF. The CDR3 bases are TGCAGCGCCCGACAGGGGAATGGCAATGAGCAGTTCTTC.

The J gene is TRBJ2-5, the V gene TRBV7-3; no clear D gene. CDR3 length: 13 residues. The germline gives CDR1 SGHTA, CDR2 FQGTGA. Trimming shortened V by 2 bases and J by 5 bases, and 9 bases separated the two germline ends. The CDR3 protein is CASSLRHAETQYF. Here the CDR3 DNA reads TGTGCCAGCAGCTTACGACACGCGGAGACCCAGTACTTC.

J is TRBJ1-6 and V is TRBV5-3; TRBD1 might be the D (6 bases). TRBV5-3 belongs to the ORF category, with a function that is uncertain. Between the trimmed V and J ends, which lost 3 bases and 0 bases, there was a span of 19 bases. The CDR3 extends over 19 amino acids. The DNA for the CDR3 is TGTGCCAGAAGCTCGGGACACCAAGGGAAAAGCTCCTATAATTCACCCCTCCACTTT. Its protein product is CARSSGHQGKSSYNSPLHF.

The genes are TRBV6-1 and TRBJ1-6; 8 positions agree with TRBD1. The CDR3 loop spans 14 amino acids. The V segment lost 4 bases and the J segment 9 bases; nucleotides outside the gene matches: 5. Germline V gene sequence: CDR1 MNHNS, CDR2 SASEGT. The CDR3 spells CASSARQGISPLHF. For the CDR3, the DNA is TGTGCCAGCAGTGCCCGACAGGGGATTTCACCCCTCCACTTT.

V and J are TRBV2 and TRBJ2-3; TRBD2 might be the D (5 bases). The CDR3 covers 14 residues. The ends were cut back, 5 bases at V and 5 bases at J, with 14 bases in the middle. CDR1 and CDR2 from the germline V gene are SNHLY and FYNNEI. The DNA for the CDR3 is TGTGCCAGCAGTTCAATTAGCGAGGAAGATACGCAGTATTTT. Its protein product is CASSSISEEDTQYF.

This chain links TRBV5-4 with TRBJ1-6, with 8 bases aligning to TRBD1. Germline V gene lookup returns CDR1 SGHNT and CDR2 YYREEE (reference sequence). CDR3 length: 14 amino acids. J was trimmed by 7 bases and V by 4 bases; bases with no gene match: 4. CDR3 sequence: CASSTGQGNSPLHF. The CDR3 nucleotides read TGTGCCAGCAGCACTGGACAGGGCAATTCACCCCTCCACTTT.

The chain is built from TRBV9 and TRBJ1-5, with D possibly TRBD1 on 6 matching bases. CDR3 size: 17 residues. Germline V lookup: CDR1 SGDLS, CDR2 YYNGEE. Trimming took off 0 bases at V and 3 bases at J, with 16 bases between the two ends. CDR3 region: CASSVATYRVANQPQHF. DNA for the CDR3: TGTGCCAGCAGCGTAGCTACTTACAGGGTCGCCAATCAGCCCCAGCATTTT.

The chain recombines TRBV19 with TRBJ1-6, with D possibly being TRBD1 (6 bases). The CDR3 is made up of 18 amino acids. CDR1 and CDR2 from the germline V gene are LNHDA and SQIVND (reference sequence). The ends were cut back, 4 bases at V and 0 bases at J, with 16 bases in the middle. The CDR3 sequence: CASSTTGGLVSYNSPLHF. The CDR3, as DNA: TGTGCCAGTAGTACGACAGGCGGGCTAGTCTCCTATAATTCACCCCTCCACTTT.

The chain carries TRBV7-8 and TRBJ2-1, with D possibly TRBD1 on 6 matching bases. V was clipped by 5 bases and J by 9 bases, with 11 bases between them. This CDR3 is 12 amino acids long. Germline CDR1 is SGHVS and CDR2 is FQNEAQ. CDR3 DNA: TGTGCCAGCAGCCACGGACAGAGTGAGCAGTTCTTC. Its protein is CASSHGQSEQFF.

The rearrangement links TRBV2 to TRBJ2-2, with a possible D match to TRBD2 (5 bases). The V end was cut by 4 bases, the J end by 4 bases, with 10 bases between. The CDR3 is 14 residues long. In germline, CDR1 is SNHLY, CDR2 FYNNEI. The CDR3 reads CASSVARGTGELFF. The DNA for the CDR3 is TGTGCCAGCAGTGTCGCACGGGGCACCGGGGAGCTGTTTTTT.

V gene TRBV4-1 combines with J gene TRBJ2-7; tentative D call: TRBD1 (6 bases). The CDR3 has 15 amino acids. Germline V lookup: CDR1 MGHRA, CDR2 YSYEKL. V lost 0 bases and J 2 bases, leaving 11 bases between the germline ends. The CDR3 region has the DNA TGCGCCAGCAGCCAAGACAGGGGCTCGACCTACGAGCAGTACTTC. This translates into CASSQDRGSTYEQYF.

This chain links TRBV7-9 with TRBJ2-1; 11 bases agree with TRBD2. Germline lookup yields CDR1 SEHNR and CDR2 FQNEAQ (reference sequence). CDR3 length: 16 residues. With V trimmed by 5 bases and J by 3 bases, 6 bases remained unmatched. Written as DNA, the CDR3 is TGTGCCAGCAGCCCGCGACTAGCGGGGAGCTACAATGAGCAGTTCTTC. Translating it yields CASSPRLAGSYNEQFF.